This is a list of T cell receptor beta chains from one sample in a study of blood T cells in healthy people across ages. TCRdb recomputed calls from the 5' RACE reads with MiXCR, one row per CDR3 protein. Counted here are just under 750,000 distinct CDR3 sequences, approximately 21% occurring once; the ten biggest clones make up roughly 22%. Sequenced sample: blood. The receptors were gathered from a man between 70 and 80 years old in good health. Each CDR3 is given with its conserved first and last residue. A D gene is named only where the DNA matches it firmly. Where a row states a size, it is once, few, many or the class of an expanded clone; other rows omit it.

>TRBV3-1|TRBJ2-4|NA|NA
CASSRDLNIQYF
TGTGCCAGCAGCAGGGATTTAAACATTCAGTACTTC
>TRBV7-2|TRBJ2-7|few|TRBD1
CASSSDRDSFREQYF
TGTGCCAGCAGCTCAGACCGGGACAGCTTCAGGGAGCAGTACTTC
>TRBV20-1|TRBJ2-5|NA|NA
CSARGGAGYQETQYF
TGCAGTGCTAGAGGGGGGGCTGGGTACCAAGAGACCCAGTACTTC
>TRBV12-3/TRBV12-4|TRBJ1-2|NA|TRBD1
CASSSGGTHPANYGYTF
TGTGCCAGCAGTTCAGGGGGGACGCACCCAGCTAACTATGGCTACACCTTC
>TRBV7-3|TRBJ2-3|NA|NA
CASSWSGSTDTQYF
TGTGCCAGCAGCTGGAGCGGGAGCACAGATACGCAGTATTTT
>TRBV14|TRBJ1-2|NA|NA
CASSQTNPNYGYTF
TGTGCCAGCAGCCAGACCAACCCCAACTATGGCTACACCTTC
>TRBV7-9|TRBJ1-4|NA|TRBD1
CASSRQGIVEKLFF
TGTGCCAGCAGCCGACAGGGGATAGTGGAAAAACTGTTTTTT
>TRBV3-1|TRBJ1-1|NA|TRBD1
CASSPGTGRSSAFF
TGTGCCAGCAGCCCCGGGACAGGGAGATCGTCAGCTTTCTTT
>TRBV12-3/TRBV12-4|TRBJ2-7|few|NA
CASSLWDWGEQYF
TGTGCCAGCAGTTTGTGGGATTGGGGCGAGCAGTACTTC
>TRBV5-1|TRBJ1-1|many|NA
CASSISTVNTEAFF
TGCGCCAGCAGCATATCGACAGTGAACACTGAAGCTTTCTTT
>TRBV5-1|TRBJ1-5|many|NA
CASSLLGVSNQPQHF
TGCGCCAGCAGCTTGTTGGGGGTAAGCAATCAGCCCCAGCATTTT
>TRBV4-1|TRBJ2-3|NA|NA
CASSQEGTGTDTQYF
TGCGCCAGCAGCCAAGAAGGCACAGGCACAGATACGCAGTATTTT
>TRBV20-1|TRBJ2-5|NA|NA
CSARQVLAGASGETQYF
TGCAGTGCTAGACAGGTGCTCGCGGGGGCTTCAGGGGAGACCCAGTACTTC